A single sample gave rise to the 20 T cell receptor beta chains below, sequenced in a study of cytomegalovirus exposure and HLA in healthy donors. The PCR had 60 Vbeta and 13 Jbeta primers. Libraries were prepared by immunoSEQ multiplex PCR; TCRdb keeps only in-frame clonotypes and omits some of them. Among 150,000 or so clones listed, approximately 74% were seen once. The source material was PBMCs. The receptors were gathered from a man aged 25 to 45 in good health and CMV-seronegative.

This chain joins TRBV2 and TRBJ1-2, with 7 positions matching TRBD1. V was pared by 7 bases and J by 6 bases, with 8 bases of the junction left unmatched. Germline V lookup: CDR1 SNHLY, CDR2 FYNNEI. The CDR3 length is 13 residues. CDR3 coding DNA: TGTGCCAGCACGACAGGGTACTCCGATGGCTACACCTTC. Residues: CASTTGYSDGYTF.

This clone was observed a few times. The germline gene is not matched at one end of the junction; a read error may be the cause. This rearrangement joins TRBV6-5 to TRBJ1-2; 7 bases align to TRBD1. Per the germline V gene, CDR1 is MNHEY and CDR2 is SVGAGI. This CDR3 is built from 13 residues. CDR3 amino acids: CASRSRDSRGYPF. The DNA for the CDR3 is TGTGCCAGCAGATCGCGGGACAGCCGCGGCTACCCCTTC.

The CDR3 loop reads CASRSRADSYEQYF. DNA for the CDR3: TGCGCCAGCAGATCCAGGGCAGACTCCTACGAGCAGTACTTC. The J gene is TRBJ2-7, the V gene TRBV5-1; D is possibly TRBD1 (5 bases). The germline gives CDR1 SGHRS, CDR2 YFSETQ. The CDR3 spans 14 residues. V lost 5 bases and J 0 bases, leaving 12 bases between the germline ends.

CDR3: CASSTTAANVLTF. The DNA for the CDR3 is TGTGCCAGCAGTACTACGGCGGCCAACGTCCTGACTTTC. The chain employs TRBV27 and TRBJ2-6; D remains ambiguous. V lost 5 bases and J 6 bases, leaving 8 bases between the germline ends. Germline lookup yields CDR1 MNHEY and CDR2 SMNVEV (reference sequence). This CDR3 contains 13 residues.

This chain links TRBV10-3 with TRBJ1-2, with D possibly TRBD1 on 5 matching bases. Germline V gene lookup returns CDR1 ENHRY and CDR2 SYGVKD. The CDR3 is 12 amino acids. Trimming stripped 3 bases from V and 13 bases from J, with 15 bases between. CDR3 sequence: CAISDREGGCTF. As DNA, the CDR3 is TGTGCCATCAGTGACAGGGAGGGCGGGTGCACCTTC.

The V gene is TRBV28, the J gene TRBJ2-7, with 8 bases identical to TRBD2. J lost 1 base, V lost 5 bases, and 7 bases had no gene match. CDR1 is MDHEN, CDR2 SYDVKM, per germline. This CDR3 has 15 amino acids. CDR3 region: CASSGSGGASYEQYF. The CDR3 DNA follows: TGTGCCAGCAGTGGCTCGGGGGGGGCGTCCTACGAGCAGTACTTC.

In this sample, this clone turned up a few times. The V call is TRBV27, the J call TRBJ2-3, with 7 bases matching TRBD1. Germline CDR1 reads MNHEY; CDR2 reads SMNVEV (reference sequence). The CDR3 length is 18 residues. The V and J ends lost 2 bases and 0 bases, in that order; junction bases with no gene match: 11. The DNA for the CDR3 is TGTGCCAGCAGTTTAATAGGTCCCCGACAGGGCAGCACAGATACGCAGTATTTT. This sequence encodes CASSLIGPRQGSTDTQYF.

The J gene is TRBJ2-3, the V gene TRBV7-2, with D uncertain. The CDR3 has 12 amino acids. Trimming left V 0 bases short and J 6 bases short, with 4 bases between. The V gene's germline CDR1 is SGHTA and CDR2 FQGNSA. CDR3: CASSLAPDTQYF. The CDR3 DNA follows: TGTGCCAGCAGCTTAGCCCCGGATACGCAGTATTTT. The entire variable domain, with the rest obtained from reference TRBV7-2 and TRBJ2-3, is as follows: GAGVSQSPSNKVTEKGKDVELRCDPISGHTALYWYRQSLGQGLEFLIYFQGNSAPDKSGLPSDRFSAERTGGSVSTLTIQRTQQEDSAVYLCASSLAPDTQYFGPGTRLTVL.

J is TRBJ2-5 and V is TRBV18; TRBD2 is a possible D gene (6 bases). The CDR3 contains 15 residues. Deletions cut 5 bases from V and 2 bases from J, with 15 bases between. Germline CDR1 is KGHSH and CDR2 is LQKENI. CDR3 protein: CASSSRGMFQETQYF. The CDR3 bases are TGTGCCAGCTCATCGCGGGGAATGTTTCAAGAGACCCAGTACTTC.

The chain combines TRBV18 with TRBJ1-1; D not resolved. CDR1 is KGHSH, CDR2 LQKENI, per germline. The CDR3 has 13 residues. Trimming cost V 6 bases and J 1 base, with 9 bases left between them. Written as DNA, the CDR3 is TGTGCCAGCTCGGAGGCAGCGAACACTGAAGCTTTCTTT. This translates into CASSEAANTEAFF.

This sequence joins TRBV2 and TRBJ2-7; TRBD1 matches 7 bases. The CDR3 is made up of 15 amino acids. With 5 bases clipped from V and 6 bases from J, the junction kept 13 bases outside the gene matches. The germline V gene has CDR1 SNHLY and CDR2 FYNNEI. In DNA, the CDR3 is TGTGCCAGCAGTTCACAGGGGTCGCTGGGGAGCGAGCAGTACTTC. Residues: CASSSQGSLGSEQYF.

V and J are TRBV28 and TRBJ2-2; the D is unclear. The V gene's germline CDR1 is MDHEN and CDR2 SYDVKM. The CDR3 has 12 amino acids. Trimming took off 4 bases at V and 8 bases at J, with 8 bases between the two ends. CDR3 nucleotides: TGTGCCAGCAGTTCTCCTCTGGGGGAGCTGTTTTTT. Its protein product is CASSSPLGELFF.

The CDR3 loop reads CASSSQGFDTEAFF. The CDR3 nucleotides are TGTGCCAGCAGCTCACAGGGGTTCGACACTGAAGCTTTCTTT. This chain joins TRBV7-8 and TRBJ1-1, with TRBD1 matching 7 bases. V lost 4 bases and J lost 3; bases outside the gene matches: 5. Germline V gene data show CDR1 as SGHVS and CDR2 as FQNEAQ. This CDR3 comprises 14 residues.

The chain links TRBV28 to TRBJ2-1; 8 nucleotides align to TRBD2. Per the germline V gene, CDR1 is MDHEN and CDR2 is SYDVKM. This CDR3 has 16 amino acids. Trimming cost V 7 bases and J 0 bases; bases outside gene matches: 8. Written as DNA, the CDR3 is TGTGCCAGCAATGGTTTAGCGGGAAGCTCCTACAATGAGCAGTTCTTC. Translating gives CASNGLAGSSYNEQFF.

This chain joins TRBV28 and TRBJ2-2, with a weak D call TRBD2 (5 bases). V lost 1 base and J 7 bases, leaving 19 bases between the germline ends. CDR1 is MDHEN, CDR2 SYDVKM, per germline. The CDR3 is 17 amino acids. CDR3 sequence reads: CASSLLVRRGIDGELFF. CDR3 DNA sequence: TGTGCCAGCAGTTTATTGGTAAGGAGAGGGATCGACGGGGAGCTGTTTTTT.

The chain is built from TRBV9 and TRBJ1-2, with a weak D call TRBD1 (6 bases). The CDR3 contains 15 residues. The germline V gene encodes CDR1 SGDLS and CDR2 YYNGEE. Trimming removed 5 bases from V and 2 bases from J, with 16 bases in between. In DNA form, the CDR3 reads TGTGCCAGCAGTATGGGGGCAGGGAAAAACTATGGCTACACCTTC. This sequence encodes CASSMGAGKNYGYTF.

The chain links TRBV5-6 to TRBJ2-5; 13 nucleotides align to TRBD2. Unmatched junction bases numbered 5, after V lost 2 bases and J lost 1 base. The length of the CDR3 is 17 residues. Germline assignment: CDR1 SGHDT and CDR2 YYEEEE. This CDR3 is CASSFVTSGGPQETQYF. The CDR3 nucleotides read TGTGCCAGCAGCTTTGTGACTAGCGGGGGGCCCCAAGAGACCCAGTACTTC.

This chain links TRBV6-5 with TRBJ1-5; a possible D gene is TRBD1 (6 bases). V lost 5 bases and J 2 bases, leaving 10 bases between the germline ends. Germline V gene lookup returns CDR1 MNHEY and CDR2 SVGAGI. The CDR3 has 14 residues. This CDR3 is CASSPGVGNQPQHF. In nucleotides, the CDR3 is TGTGCCAGCAGTCCAGGGGTAGGCAATCAGCCCCAGCATTTT.

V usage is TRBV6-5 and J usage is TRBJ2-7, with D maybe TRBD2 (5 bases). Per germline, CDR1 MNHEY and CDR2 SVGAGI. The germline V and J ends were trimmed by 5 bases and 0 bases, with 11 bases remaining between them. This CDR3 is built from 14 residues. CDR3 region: CASSDDGNSYEQYF. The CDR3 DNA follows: TGTGCCAGCAGTGACGACGGGAACTCCTACGAGCAGTACTTC.

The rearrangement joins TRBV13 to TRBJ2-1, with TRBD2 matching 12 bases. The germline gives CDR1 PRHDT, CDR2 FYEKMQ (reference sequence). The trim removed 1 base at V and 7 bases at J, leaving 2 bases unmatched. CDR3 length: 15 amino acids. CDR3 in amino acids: CASSLVLAGGNEQFF. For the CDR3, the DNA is TGTGCCAGCAGCTTAGTACTAGCGGGGGGAAATGAGCAGTTCTTC.